Reported below is one T cell receptor (beta chain). The data originate from a study of blood T cell repertoires in COVID-19. About the study: Whether acute or convalescent, the COVID-19 samples came from the United States, Italy and Spain. Sources were T cells, B-cell-depleted T cells, or PBMCs; the material itself was cDNA or gDNA.

Generated by immunoSEQ multiplex PCR, the TCRdb table keeps only in-frame clones and is missing some. The sample lists around 77,000 clones; roughly 80% were seen once. Seattle patient enrollment occurred during active infection, with longitudinal follow-up thereafter. Germline V gene sequence: CDR1 SGHAT, CDR2 FQDESV (reference sequence). There are 14 residues in the CDR3. V lost 5 bases and J lost 2, with 12 bases in between. The origin of this receptor is a man aged 25 to 40 with COVID-19, enrolled during active disease. The sequenced material came from peripheral blood. The chain carries TRBV11-1 and TRBJ2-5, with unresolved D. As DNA, the CDR3 is TGTGCCAGCAGCCCGAGCGTGGATCAAGAGACCCAGTACTTC. This sequence encodes CASSPSVDQETQYF.